One and the same sample provided the 13 T cell receptor beta chains below, sequenced in a study of T-cell memory formation after mild COVID-19. From the 5' RACE reads, TCRdb called clonotypes with MiXCR, one entry per CDR3 protein. The profile shows hundreds of thousands of distinct CDR3 sequences, about a fifth of them singletons. Material for sequencing was PBMCs or a T cell subset sorted from them (not recorded which). Source of these receptors: an adult woman who had mild COVID-19 (a few samples of this study predate the infection). Cell type and time point are not known.

This clonotype was seen more than once but under ten times. Sequence at one end of the junction differs from germline and may be a read error. The V call is TRBV20-1, the J call TRBJ1-6; 8 bases are a match to TRBD1. The length of the CDR3 is 16 residues. CDR1 and CDR2 from the germline V gene are DFQATT and SNEGSKA (reference sequence). DNA for the CDR3: TGCAGTGCTAGAGGGACAGGGCACAACTATTATTCACCCCTCCACTTT. Protein: CSARGTGHNYYSPLHF.

About this clonotype itself: Being one base from a much bigger clone, this may be a read error. CDR3 in amino acids: CAGSLDHLSTDTQYF. Here the CDR3 DNA reads TGTGCCGGCAGCTTAGACCACCTTAGCACAGATACGCAGTATTTT. This chain joins TRBV7-6 and TRBJ2-3; D remains ambiguous. The CDR3 loop spans 15 amino acids. The V gene's germline CDR1 is SGHVS and CDR2 FNYEAQ.

This clonotype was seen only a few times. The rearrangement uses TRBV29-1 and TRBJ1-2, with TRBD1 as a possible D gene (6 bases). The CDR3 totals 15 residues. CDR1 SQVTM and CDR2 ANQGSEA come from the germline V gene. Trimming removed 2 bases from V and 3 bases from J, with 16 bases in between. CDR3 nucleotide sequence: TGCAGCGTTGAAAGGGCCGGGGCAGGGGACTATGGCTACACCTTC. Amino acid sequence: CSVERAGAGDYGYTF.

This clonotype was seen at least ten times. The chain recombines TRBV14 with TRBJ2-7; D is uncertain. Germline CDR1 SGHDN, CDR2 FVKESK. V was trimmed by 6 bases and J by 0 bases, leaving 9 bases between them. CDR3 length: 13 amino acids. CDR3 nucleotide sequence: TGTGCCAGCAGTTTACGACTCTCCTACGAGCAGTACTTC. Translating gives CASSLRLSYEQYF.

The genes are TRBV5-1 and TRBJ1-6; D might be TRBD1 (5 bases). Germline CDR1 is SGHRS and CDR2 is YFSETQ. The V end was cut by 2 bases, the J end by 7 bases, with 13 bases between. There are 15 residues in the CDR3. The CDR3 spells CASSLISGLNSPLHF. In DNA, the CDR3 is TGCGCCAGCAGCTTAATATCAGGGTTAAATTCACCCCTCCACTTT.

This chain joins TRBV4-1 and TRBJ1-1; D uncertain. With 1 base removed from V and 4 bases from J, the gap between germline ends came to 13 bases. The CDR3 sequence is 15 residues long. CDR1 and CDR2 from the germline V gene are MGHRA and YSYEKL. CDR3 residues: CASSQGTDVGTEAFF. CDR3 bases: TGCGCCAGCAGCCAAGGGACGGACGTCGGCACTGAAGCTTTCTTT.

This clonotype came up a few times. The chain recombines TRBV4-2 with TRBJ2-1; TRBD2 matches 14 bases. V shed 1 base and J 10 bases; nucleotides not matched to a gene: 6. The CDR3 is 16 residues long. In germline, CDR1 is LGHNA, CDR2 YNFKEQ. The CDR3 bases are TGTGCCAGCAGCCAAGCGGGACTAGCGGGAGAAGGAGAGCAGTTCTTC. Residues: CASSQAGLAGEGEQFF.

This clonotype was recorded at least ten times. The chain combines TRBV6-2 or TRBV6-3 with TRBJ2-1; TRBD2 aligns across 8 bases. Losses at the gene ends were 2 bases for V and 9 bases for J; bases not matched to a gene: 9. Germline loops: CDR1 MNHEY, CDR2 SVGEGT. The CDR3 runs to 15 residues. The CDR3 spells CASSYVSPGRVEQFF. Written as DNA, the CDR3 is TGTGCCAGCAGTTACGTTTCCCCCGGGAGGGTTGAGCAGTTCTTC.

The chain employs TRBV11-2 and TRBJ1-1, with a tentative D call TRBD1 (5 bases). Trimming removed 3 bases from V and 7 bases from J, with 9 bases in between. Germline assignment: CDR1 SGHAT and CDR2 FQNNGV. There are 12 residues in the CDR3. The CDR3 DNA reads as TGTGCCAGCAGCTTTGACAGAGGTGAAGCTTTCTTT. Translation: CASSFDRGEAFF.

This clonotype was observed a handful of times. The chain employs TRBV19 and TRBJ1-5, with D possibly being TRBD1 (6 bases). Germline V gives CDR1 LNHDA, CDR2 SQIVND (reference sequence). The length of the CDR3 is 16 residues. V was trimmed by 7 bases and J by 2 bases, leaving 18 bases between them. The CDR3 is CASTDPRGWGNQPQHF. CDR3 nucleotide sequence: TGTGCCAGTACCGACCCCAGGGGTTGGGGCAATCAGCCCCAGCATTTT.

The CDR3 DNA is TGCAGCGTTGAATACAGACCTCACAATGAAAAACTGTTTTTT. Translating gives CSVEYRPHNEKLFF. This chain links TRBV29-1 with TRBJ1-4; D gene unclear. CDR3 size: 14 residues. The germline CDR1 and CDR2 sequences are SQVTM and ANQGSEA. V was trimmed by 2 bases and J by 5 bases, leaving 12 bases between them.

The rearrangement links TRBV20-1 to TRBJ2-5; tentatively, D is TRBD1 or TRBD2 (5 bases each). The germline V gene encodes CDR1 DFQATT and CDR2 SNEGSKA (reference sequence). CDR3 size: 16 residues. Trimming took 3 bases from V and 4 from J, leaving 21 bases between them. The CDR3 region has the DNA TGCAGTGCTAGCCCCTTAGGGGACCTAAATGCAGAGACCCAGTACTTC. It is translated as CSASPLGDLNAETQYF.

This clonotype was seen a few times. As DNA, the CDR3 is TGTGCCAGCAGCTTGCATGCGGGGGTCTATGGCTACACCTTC. Amino acid sequence: CASSLHAGVYGYTF. The rearrangement joins TRBV5-6 to TRBJ1-2; D possibly corresponds to TRBD1 (5 bases). Germline-derived CDR1 and CDR2 are SGHDT and YYEEEE. This CDR3 comprises 14 residues. Between the trimmed V and J ends, which lost 1 base and 4 bases, there was a span of 11 bases.